One sample yielded the 10 T cell receptor beta chains listed below, sequenced in a study of T cells after yellow fever vaccination. MiXCR, applied by TCRdb to the 5' RACE reads, yields one record per CDR3 protein. The sample has about 240,000 distinct CDR3 sequences, 6.9% seen once. This specimen consisted of CD4+ T cells sorted from PBMCs, obtained 15 days after the yellow fever booster vaccination. The receptors were sampled from a man aged 25-45 years who received the YFV17D yellow fever vaccine.

This clonotype has a count of ten or more. The rearrangement joins TRBV5-1 to TRBJ2-1; 7 positions match TRBD1. The V and J ends lost 0 bases and 2 bases, in that order; junction bases with no gene match: 5. The germline V gene has CDR1 SGHRS and CDR2 YFSETQ. The CDR3 has 16 residues. The CDR3 spells CASSLAGTDTYNEQFF. The CDR3 DNA follows: TGCGCCAGCAGCTTGGCCGGGACAGACACCTACAATGAGCAGTTCTTC.

This rearrangement joins TRBV19 to TRBJ1-5; D is ambiguous. The length of the CDR3 is 13 residues. V shed 6 bases and J shed 5 bases, with 11 bases lying between them. The germline V gene encodes CDR1 LNHDA and CDR2 SQIVND (reference sequence). The CDR3 sequence: CASSLERDQPQHF. The CDR3 bases are TGTGCCAGTAGCTTAGAGAGGGATCAGCCCCAGCATTTT.

This chain links TRBV6-1 with TRBJ2-7; 12 nucleotides align to TRBD2. The germline V gene encodes CDR1 MNHNS and CDR2 SASEGT. The CDR3 totals 16 residues. V lost 5 bases, J lost 2 bases, and 7 bases stayed unmatched. As DNA, the CDR3 is TGTGCCAGCAGTCAGACTAGCGGGAGCTGGGCCTACGAGCAGTACTTC. Translating gives CASSQTSGSWAYEQYF.

This clonotype was seen a few times. The CDR3 DNA follows: TGCAGCGTTGAATTGGGGTGGGACGAGCAGTACTTC. It specifies CSVELGWDEQYF. The chain links TRBV29-1 to TRBJ2-7; D not certain. With 2 bases removed from V and 5 bases from J, the gap between germline ends came to 10 bases. Germline V lookup: CDR1 SQVTM, CDR2 ANQGSEA. The CDR3 loop spans 12 amino acids.

The chain employs TRBV12-3 or TRBV12-4 and TRBJ2-7; TRBD1 matches 10 bases. V trimming: 3 bases; J trimming: 5 bases; junction bases outside the gene matches: 4. This CDR3 contains 14 residues. DNA for the CDR3: TGTGCCAGCAGTTTCGGGACAGGGGTCAACGAGCAGTACTTC. It yields the protein CASSFGTGVNEQYF.

This chain uses TRBV9 with TRBJ2-5, with D possibly matching TRBD1 (5 bases). Trimming took 0 bases from V and 4 from J, leaving 10 bases between them. The CDR3 covers 14 residues. Germline V gives CDR1 SGDLS, CDR2 YYNGEE. The CDR3 sequence: CASSVAVGAETQYF. The CDR3 nucleotides are TGTGCCAGCAGCGTAGCTGTAGGGGCAGAGACCCAGTACTTC.

The chain uses TRBV15 and TRBJ2-7; D gene uncertain. Looked up from germline, CDR1 is LNHNV and CDR2 is YYDKDF (reference sequence). This CDR3 has 18 residues. Deletions cut 0 bases from V and 2 bases from J, with 20 bases between. The CDR3 DNA sequence: TGTGCCACCAGCAGAGATCGTCTTCTCGTCCGGAGTGCCTACGAGCAGTACTTC. Amino acid sequence: CATSRDRLLVRSAYEQYF.

This clonotype was seen more than once but under ten times. The genes are TRBV20-1 and TRBJ2-5, with unresolved D. The germline V gene encodes CDR1 DFQATT and CDR2 SNEGSKA (reference sequence). Trimming took 6 bases from V and 3 from J, leaving 11 bases between them. The CDR3 extends over 12 amino acids. CDR3 sequence (DNA): TGCAGTGCCCCAACGCCCAAAGAGACCCAGTACTTC. Translation: CSAPTPKETQYF.

The J gene is TRBJ1-2, the V gene TRBV7-2; tentatively, D is TRBD1 (5 bases). V lost 4 bases and J 4 bases, leaving 16 bases between the germline ends. The CDR3 consists of 15 residues. Per germline, CDR1 SGHTA and CDR2 FQGNSA. CDR3 nucleotides: TGTGCCAGCAGCTGGGGGACGGATGATTTCTATGGCTACACCTTC. As protein: CASSWGTDDFYGYTF.

This clonotype was counted only a few times. The chain has TRBV5-1 and TRBJ2-1, with unresolved D. Germline CDR1 reads SGHRS; CDR2 reads YFSETQ. V lost 0 bases and J lost 0, with 10 bases in between. The CDR3 has 16 residues. CDR3 bases: TGCGCCAGCAGCTTGGCGTGGGTTAGCTCCTACAATGAGCAGTTCTTC. Protein: CASSLAWVSSYNEQFF.